This TCR beta chain came from a study of cytomegalovirus exposure and HLA in healthy donors. About this clone itself: What it binds is not known.

The CDR3 spans 15 residues. Trimming left V 3 bases short and J 1 base short, with 11 bases between. In germline, CDR1 is SEHNR, CDR2 FQNEAQ (reference sequence). Whole-study results and caveats: Rarity characterized most TCR sequences, yet some public TCRs appeared in many donors.

Sequenced by immunoSEQ multiplex PCR; TCRdb stores in-frame clones only, minus some. This sample has about 160,000 clones, with about 86% found just once. This receptor was obtained from a woman between 25 and 40 years old in good health and CMV-seronegative. The chain has TRBV7-9 and TRBJ2-3; D is tentatively TRBD1 or TRBD2 (6 bases each). Sample: PBMCs. For the CDR3, the DNA is TGTGCCAGCAGCTTCCAGGGGAGGCGCACAGATACGCAGTATTTT. Protein: CASSFQGRRTDTQYF.